This T cell receptor beta chain originates from a study of blood T cell repertoires in COVID-19. Study summary: The analysed material was cDNA or gDNA that came from T cells, B-cell-depleted T cells, or PBMCs.

Per the original methods: Amplified reference gene primers provided the basis for estimating nucleated cell counts. The table came from immunoSEQ multiplex PCR; TCRdb's copy has only in-frame clones and leaves some out. That table furnishes V, J and clone size, whereas the DNA furnished D and trimming. The sample lists approximately 210,000 clones, roughly 80% seen once, with approximately 5% in the top ten. CDR1 and CDR2 (germline): SGHAT, FQNNGV. CDR3 length equals 17 residues. After removal of 1 base from V and 4 bases from J, the junction contained 11 bases not matched to a gene. This chain joins TRBV11-2 and TRBJ2-7; the match to TRBD2 covers 9 bases. This sequence was found in a human donor in a cohort sampled during active COVID-19. Specimen: peripheral blood. The CDR3 spells CASSLGGGSSGTYEQYF. The CDR3 coding sequence is TGTGCCAGCAGCTTAGGAGGAGGGTCTAGCGGGACTTACGAGCAGTACTTC.